Listed here are 5 T cell receptor beta chains from one sample, sequenced in a study of breast tumors, draining lymph nodes, adjacent tissues. Each CDR3 protein is one row after TCRdb ran MiXCR on the multiplex PCR reads. The sample lists around 66,000 distinct CDR3 sequences; around two fifths were seen once. Material: breast tumor tissue. These receptor sequences come from a female donor with breast cancer. Some clones in this sample may be carry-over from other donors' samples.

The chain links TRBV24-1 to TRBJ1-5, with a possible D match to TRBD1 (5 bases). Trimming shortened V by 9 bases and J by 6 bases, and 26 bases separated the two germline ends. Germline CDR1 and CDR2: KGHDR and SFDVKD. The CDR3 is made up of 17 amino acids. CDR3 in amino acids: CATSSRDGAGGTQPQHF. The CDR3, as DNA: TGTGCCACCTCAAGCCGGGACGGGGCTGGGGGTACTCAGCCCCAGCATTTT.

This clonotype was counted at least ten times. V is TRBV5-1 and J is TRBJ2-7; D is undetermined. The CDR3 is 12 residues long. The germline V gene has CDR1 SGHRS and CDR2 YFSETQ. The ends were cut back, 5 bases at V and 1 base at J, with 7 bases in the middle. The CDR3 bases are TGCGCCAGCAGTCAGGAGTCCTACGAGCAGTACTTC. This sequence encodes CASSQESYEQYF.

A word on this clonotype: At one of its ends the junction is not consistent with the germline gene, which may arise from a read error. V usage is TRBV7-7 and J usage is TRBJ2-7; 12 positions match TRBD1. CDR3 size: 14 residues. Looked up from germline, CDR1 is SSHAT and CDR2 is FNYEAQ (reference sequence). Here the CDR3 reads CASSPGTGGGEQYF. The CDR3 region has the DNA TGTGCTAGCAGCCCCGGGACAGGGGGCGGCGAGCAGTACTTC. The whole variable domain, remainder taken from reference TRBV7-7 and TRBJ2-7, is GAGVSQSPRYKVTKRGQDVTLRCDPISSHATLYWYQQALGQGPEFLTYFNYEAQPDKSGLPSDRFSAERPEGSISTLTIQRTEQRDSAMYRCASSPGTGGGEQYFGPGTRLTVT.

V gene TRBV2 combines with J gene TRBJ2-3; 12 positions agree with TRBD2. The CDR3 runs to 16 residues. With V trimmed by 8 bases and J by 5 bases, 11 bases remained unmatched. CDR1 is SNHLY, CDR2 FYNNEI, per germline. CDR3 amino acids: CASVFGLAGPGDTQYF. The DNA for the CDR3 is TGTGCCAGCGTATTTGGACTAGCGGGACCCGGAGATACGCAGTATTTT.

The chain joins TRBV11-2 to TRBJ1-3; the match to TRBD1 covers 8 bases. V dropped 0 bases and J dropped 4; count of bases not matched to a gene: 8. CDR1 and CDR2 from the germline V gene are SGHAT and FQNNGV. This CDR3 comprises 17 residues. The CDR3, as DNA: TGTGCCAGCAGCTTAGAGGGGGCCAGGGGGCAGGGAAACACCATATATTTT. Its protein is CASSLEGARGQGNTIYF.